The sequence of this TCR beta chain was determined in a study of CD8+ T cells in alopecia areata. Sequencing templates came from extracted RNA that was reverse transcribed into cDNA. This table comes from immunoSEQ multiplex PCR, and its TCRdb copy is limited to in-frame clones, with some not included. The sample includes roughly 140,000 clones, less than 75% of them seen just once. From PBMCs, CD4+ and CD8+ T cells were sorted. Overall study findings and caveats: Relative to normal scalp, lesional scalp, especially alopecia totalis/universalis, showed higher clonality. Scalp samples also contribute reads from the resident alphabeta T cells found in normal skin.

After removal of 0 bases from V and 3 bases from J, the junction contained 2 bases not matched to a gene. The V gene's germline CDR1 is MGHRA and CDR2 YSYEKL. The CDR3 length is 15 residues. Concerning this clone itself: The target antigen is unknown.

V usage is TRBV4-1 and J usage is TRBJ1-5, with 7 positions matching TRBD1. The sample consisted of CD8+ T cells sorted from blood. This TCR was recovered from a human donor in good health. The CDR3 region is CASSQDRGNNQPQHF. The CDR3 DNA reads as TGCGCCAGCAGCCAAGACAGGGGGAACAATCAGCCCCAGCATTTT.